This T cell receptor (beta chain) was profiled in a study of T cell changes during pregnancy in multiple sclerosis. TCRdb's copy holds only in-frame clones and misses some; the assay was immunoSEQ multiplex PCR. Among 91,000 or so clones listed, 80% to 95% were seen once. The clonotype comes from a female donor with multiple sclerosis, enrolled in a pregnancy study. Sequenced material: peripheral blood, taken after pregnancy.

The CDR3 region is CSVPQGPYGYTF. The CDR3 DNA reads TGCAGCGTTCCCCAGGGCCCCTATGGCTACACCTTC. The V and J genes are TRBV29-1 and TRBJ1-2; a possible D gene is TRBD1 (5 bases). The CDR3 runs 12 residues. V lost 5 bases and J lost 4, with 11 bases in between. Per germline, CDR1 SQVTM and CDR2 ANQGSEA.